This T cell receptor beta chain originates from a study of Graves' ophthalmopathy and Graves' hyperthyroidism. The wider study: Blood was drawn at initial diagnosis, before any treatment.

Germline V lookup: CDR1 MNHEY, CDR2 SVGAGI. Trimming removed 6 bases from V and 5 bases from J, with 16 bases in between. CDR3 length equals 14 residues. This clonotype occurred many times. Amplified material comprised TCR beta CDR3 regions derived from RNA transcripts. First-round RT-PCR with HTBI primers preceded a second-round multiplex PCR. A single record per CDR3 protein comes from TCRdb applying MiXCR to the multiplex PCR reads. The data hold hundreds of thousands of distinct CDR3 sequences, with around 20% observed a single time. PBMCs were isolated by Ficoll-Paque density gradient centrifugation, using 8 to 10 ml of fresh peripheral blood as the starting material.

What was sequenced was peripheral blood. The receptor's source is a woman younger than 35 with stable Graves' hyperthyroidism. The rearrangement links TRBV6-5 to TRBJ1-2; maybe TRBD1 (6 bases). CDR3 loop: CASSASLGGYGYTF. CDR3 nucleotide sequence: TGTGCCAGCAGCGCCTCGTTAGGGGGATATGGCTACACCTTC.